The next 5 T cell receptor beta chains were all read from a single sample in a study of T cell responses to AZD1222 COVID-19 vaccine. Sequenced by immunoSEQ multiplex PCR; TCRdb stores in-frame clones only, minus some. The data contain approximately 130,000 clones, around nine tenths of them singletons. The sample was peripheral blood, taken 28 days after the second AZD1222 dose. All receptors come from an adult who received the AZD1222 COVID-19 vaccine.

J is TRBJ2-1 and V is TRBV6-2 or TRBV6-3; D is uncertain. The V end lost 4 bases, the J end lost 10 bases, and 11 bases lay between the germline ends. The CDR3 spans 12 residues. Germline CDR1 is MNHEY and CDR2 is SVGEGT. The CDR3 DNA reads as TGTGCCAGCAGTTTCCGGGCCCTAGAGCAGTTCTTC. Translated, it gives CASSFRALEQFF.

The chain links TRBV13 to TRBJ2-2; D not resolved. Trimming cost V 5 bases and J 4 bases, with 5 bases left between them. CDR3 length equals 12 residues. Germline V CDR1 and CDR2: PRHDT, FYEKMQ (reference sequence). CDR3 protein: CASSRSTGELFF. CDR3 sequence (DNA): TGTGCCAGCAGCCGCTCCACCGGGGAGCTGTTTTTT.

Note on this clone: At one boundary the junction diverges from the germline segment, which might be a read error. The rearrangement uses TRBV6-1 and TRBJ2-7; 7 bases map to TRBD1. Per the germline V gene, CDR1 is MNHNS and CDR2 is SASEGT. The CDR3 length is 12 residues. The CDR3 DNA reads TGTGCCAGCAGTGATTTAGACAGGGACCATAGGTTC. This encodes CASSDLDRDHRF.

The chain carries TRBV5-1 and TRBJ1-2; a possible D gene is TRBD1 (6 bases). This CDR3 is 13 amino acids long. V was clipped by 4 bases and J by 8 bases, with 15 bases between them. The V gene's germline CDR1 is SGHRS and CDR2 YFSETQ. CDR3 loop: CASSQNTGLGYTF. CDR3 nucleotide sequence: TGCGCCAGCAGCCAAAATACAGGGTTAGGCTACACCTTC.

The CDR3 protein is CASFADEQFF. CDR3 sequence (DNA): TGTGCCAGCTTTGCAGATGAGCAGTTCTTC. The J gene is TRBJ2-1, the V gene TRBV2, with D uncertain. This CDR3 has 10 residues. V was shortened by 8 bases and J by 8 bases, with 7 bases between the two germline ends. Per germline, CDR1 SNHLY and CDR2 FYNNEI.